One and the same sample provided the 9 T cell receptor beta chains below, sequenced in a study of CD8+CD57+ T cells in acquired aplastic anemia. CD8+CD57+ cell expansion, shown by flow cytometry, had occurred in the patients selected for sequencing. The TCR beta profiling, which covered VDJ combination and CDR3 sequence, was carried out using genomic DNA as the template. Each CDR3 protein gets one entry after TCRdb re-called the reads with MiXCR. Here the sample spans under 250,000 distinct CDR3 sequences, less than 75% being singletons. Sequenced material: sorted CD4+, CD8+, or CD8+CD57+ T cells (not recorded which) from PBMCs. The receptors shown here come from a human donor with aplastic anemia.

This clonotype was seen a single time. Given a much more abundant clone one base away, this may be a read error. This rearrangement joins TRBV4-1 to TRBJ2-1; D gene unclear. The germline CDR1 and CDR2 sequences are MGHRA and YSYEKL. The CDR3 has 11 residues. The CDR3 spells CASSRWHERFF. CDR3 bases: TGTGCCAGCAGCCGCTGGCATGAGCGGTTCTTC.

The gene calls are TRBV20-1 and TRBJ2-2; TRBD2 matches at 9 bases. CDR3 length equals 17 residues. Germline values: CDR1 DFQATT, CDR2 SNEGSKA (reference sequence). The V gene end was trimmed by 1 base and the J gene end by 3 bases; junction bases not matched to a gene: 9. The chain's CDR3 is CSARVAASGTHTGELFF. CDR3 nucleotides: TGCAGTGCTAGAGTCGCGGCTAGCGGGACCCACACCGGGGAGCTGTTTTTT.

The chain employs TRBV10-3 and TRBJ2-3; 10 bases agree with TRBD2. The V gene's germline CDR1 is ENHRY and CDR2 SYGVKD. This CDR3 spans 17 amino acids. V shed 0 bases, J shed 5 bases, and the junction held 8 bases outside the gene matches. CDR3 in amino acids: CAISESMLAGVLDTQYF. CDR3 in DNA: TGTGCCATCAGTGAGTCTATGCTAGCGGGAGTCTTAGATACGCAGTATTTT.

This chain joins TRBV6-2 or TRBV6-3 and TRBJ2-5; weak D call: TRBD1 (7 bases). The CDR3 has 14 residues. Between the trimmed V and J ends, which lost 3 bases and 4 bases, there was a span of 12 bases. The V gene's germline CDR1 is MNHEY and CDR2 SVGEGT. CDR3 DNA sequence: TGTGCCAGCAGTTATGTCAGGGGGGCAGAGACCCAGTACTTC. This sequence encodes CASSYVRGAETQYF.

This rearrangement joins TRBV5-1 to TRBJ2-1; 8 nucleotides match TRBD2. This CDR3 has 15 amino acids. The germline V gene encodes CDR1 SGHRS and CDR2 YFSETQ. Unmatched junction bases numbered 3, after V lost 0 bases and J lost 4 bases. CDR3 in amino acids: CASSLAGGGYNEQFF. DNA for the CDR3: TGCGCCAGCAGCTTGGCGGGAGGGGGATACAATGAGCAGTTCTTC.

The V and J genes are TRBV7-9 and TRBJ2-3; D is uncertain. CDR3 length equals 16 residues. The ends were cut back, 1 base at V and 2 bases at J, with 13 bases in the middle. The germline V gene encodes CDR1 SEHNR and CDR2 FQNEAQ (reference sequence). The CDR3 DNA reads TGTGCCAGCAGCTTAGGTTTCGGCCTGAACACAGATACGCAGTATTTT. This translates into CASSLGFGLNTDTQYF.

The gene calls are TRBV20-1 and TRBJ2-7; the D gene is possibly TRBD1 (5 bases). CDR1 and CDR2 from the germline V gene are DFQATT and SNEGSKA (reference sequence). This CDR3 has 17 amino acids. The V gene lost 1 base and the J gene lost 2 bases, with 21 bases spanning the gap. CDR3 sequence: CSARGLQGTGAPYEQYF. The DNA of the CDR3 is TGCAGTGCTAGAGGACTTCAGGGTACTGGTGCCCCCTACGAGCAGTACTTC.

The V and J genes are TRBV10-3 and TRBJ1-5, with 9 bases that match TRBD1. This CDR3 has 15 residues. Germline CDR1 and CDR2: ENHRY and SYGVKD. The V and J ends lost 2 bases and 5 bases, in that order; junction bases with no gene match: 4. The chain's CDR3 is CAISEEWTGDQPQHF. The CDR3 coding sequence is TGTGCCATCAGTGAGGAGTGGACAGGGGATCAGCCCCAGCATTTT.

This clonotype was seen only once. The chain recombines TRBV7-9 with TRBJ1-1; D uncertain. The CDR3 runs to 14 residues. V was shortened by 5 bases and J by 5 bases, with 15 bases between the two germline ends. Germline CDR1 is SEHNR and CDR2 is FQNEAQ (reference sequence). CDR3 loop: CASSSPGEVTEAFF. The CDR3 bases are TGTGCCAGCAGCAGCCCCGGGGAAGTTACTGAAGCTTTCTTT. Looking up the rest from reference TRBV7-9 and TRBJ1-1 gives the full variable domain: DTGVSQNPRHKITKRGQNVTFRCDPISEHNRLYWYRQTLGQGPEFLTYFQNEAQLEKSRLLSDRFSAERPKGSFSTLEIQRTEQGDSAMYLCASSSPGEVTEAFFGQGTRLTVV.